The 14 T cell receptor beta chains presented below share a single source sample, sequenced in a study of blood T cell repertoires in COVID-19. Assay used: immunoSEQ multiplex PCR; TCRdb lists only in-frame clones, some missing. Of 490,000 or so clones in the sample, roughly nine tenths were seen once. The sample comprised PBMCs or T cells enriched from blood (not recorded which). These receptors were obtained from a woman aged 55 to 70 who had recovered from COVID-19.

The chain carries TRBV5-1 and TRBJ1-4, with 7 bases that match TRBD1. Germline lookup yields CDR1 SGHRS and CDR2 YFSETQ. V dropped 6 bases and J dropped 0; count of bases not matched to a gene: 5. The CDR3 extends over 15 amino acids. CDR3 region: CASTAGGTTNEKLFF. The DNA for the CDR3 is TGCGCCAGCACCGCAGGGGGGACAACTAATGAAAAACTGTTTTTT.

Details on this clone: The sample has other DNA sequences that encode this CDR3 too. The rearrangement links TRBV5-1 to TRBJ2-7; no clear D. Germline V gene data show CDR1 as SGHRS and CDR2 as YFSETQ. This CDR3 has 12 residues. V shed 0 bases and J shed 2 bases, with 3 bases lying between them. CDR3 in amino acids: CASSLDTYEQYF. Written as DNA, the CDR3 is TGCGCCAGCAGCTTGGACACCTACGAGCAGTACTTC.

The chain links TRBV5-1 to TRBJ2-2; D possibly corresponds to TRBD1 (5 bases). Germline assignment: CDR1 SGHRS and CDR2 YFSETQ. Trimming took off 2 bases at V and 4 bases at J, with 9 bases between the two ends. The CDR3 has 14 residues. CDR3 coding DNA: TGCGCCAGCAGCTTTAGGGGTGGCACCGGGGAGCTGTTTTTT. As protein: CASSFRGGTGELFF. Full variable domain (missing parts from reference TRBV5-1 and TRBJ2-2): KAGVTQTPRYLIKTRGQQVTLSCSPISGHRSVSWYQQTPGQGLQFLFEYFSETQRNKGNFPGRFSGRQFSNSRSEMNVSTLELGDSALYLCASSFRGGTGELFFGEGSRLTVL.

The CDR3 DNA is TGTGCCAGCAGCACCGGACCGGGGACAGATACGCAGTATTTT. Its protein product is CASSTGPGTDTQYF. V usage is TRBV6-5 and J usage is TRBJ2-3; the D gene is possibly TRBD2 (5 bases). Deletions cut 6 bases from V and 3 bases from J, with 13 bases between. This CDR3 comprises 14 residues. Germline CDR1 MNHEY, CDR2 SVGAGI.

This clone was detected a few times. The rearrangement links TRBV12-3 or TRBV12-4 to TRBJ1-5; D not resolved. V shed 8 bases and J shed 3 bases, with 8 bases lying between them. The CDR3 totals 12 residues. CDR3 sequence (DNA): TGTGCCAGCTCCGTGTCCAATCAGCCCCAGCATTTT. Translating gives CASSVSNQPQHF.

The V gene is TRBV6-5, the J gene TRBJ2-3; D might be TRBD1 (6 bases). This CDR3 has 15 residues. The V end was cut by 6 bases, the J end by 11 bases, with 24 bases between. Germline V CDR1 and CDR2: MNHEY, SVGAGI. CDR3 region: CASSATGFPTEEQYF. For the CDR3, the DNA is TGTGCCAGCAGCGCTACAGGGTTCCCCACAGAGGAGCAGTATTTT.

This clone has just a few counts. The sample holds other DNA sequences that translate to the same CDR3. The chain employs TRBV6-1 and TRBJ1-1; D call uncertain. This CDR3 is 13 amino acids long. CDR1 MNHNS and CDR2 SASEGT come from the germline V gene. Trimming shortened V by 3 bases and J by 2 bases, and 7 bases separated the two germline ends. CDR3 bases: TGTGCCAGCAGTGACAGGCGTAACACTGAAGCTTTCTTT. Encoded protein: CASSDRRNTEAFF.

This sequence joins TRBV7-8 and TRBJ2-3; D call uncertain. Trimming stripped 5 bases from V and 6 bases from J, with 15 bases between. Germline assignment: CDR1 SGHVS and CDR2 FQNEAQ. The CDR3 is 14 residues long. CDR3 DNA sequence: TGTGCCAGCAGCCCGGCTACCATCGGGGATACGCAGTATTTT. Its translation: CASSPATIGDTQYF. Full variable domain (missing parts from reference TRBV7-8 and TRBJ2-3): GAGVSQSPRYKVAKRGQDVALRCDPISGHVSLFWYQQALGQGPEFLTYFQNEAQLDKSGLPSDRFFAERPEGSVSTLKIQRTQQEDSAVYLCASSPATIGDTQYFGPGTRLTVL.

The chain has TRBV7-2 and TRBJ2-7, with 7 bases matching TRBD1. This CDR3 is built from 15 residues. V lost 3 bases and J lost 2; bases outside the gene matches: 7. CDR1 is SGHTA and CDR2 is FQGNSA in the germline V gene. CDR3 in amino acids: CASSFSGTDAYEQYF. The CDR3 region has the DNA TGTGCCAGCAGCTTTTCCGGGACAGACGCCTACGAGCAGTACTTC. Full variable domain (outside the CDR3, taken from reference TRBV7-2 and TRBJ2-7): GAGVSQSPSNKVTEKGKDVELRCDPISGHTALYWYRQSLGQGLEFLIYFQGNSAPDKSGLPSDRFSAERTGGSVSTLTIQRTQQEDSAVYLCASSFSGTDAYEQYFGPGTRLTVT.

The gene calls are TRBV7-2 and TRBJ1-2; a weak D match, TRBD1 (5 bases). The germline gives CDR1 SGHTA, CDR2 FQGNSA. The CDR3 spans 15 residues. V was clipped by 2 bases and J by 3 bases, with 13 bases between them. For the CDR3, the DNA is TGTGCCAGCAGCTTAAGTAGGGGCTCTGACTATGGCTACACCTTC. Protein sequence: CASSLSRGSDYGYTF. Variable domain in full (rest from reference TRBV7-2 and TRBJ1-2): GAGVSQSPSNKVTEKGKDVELRCDPISGHTALYWYRQSLGQGLEFLIYFQGNSAPDKSGLPSDRFSAERTGGSVSTLTIQRTQQEDSAVYLCASSLSRGSDYGYTFGSGTRLTVV.

The rearrangement links TRBV30 to TRBJ2-5, with D unresolved. CDR3 length equals 14 residues. Germline CDR1 and CDR2: GTSNPN and SVGIG (reference sequence). The V gene lost 0 bases and the J gene lost 5 bases, with 13 bases spanning the gap. The CDR3 sequence is CAWSVSVVGETQYF. In nucleotides, the CDR3 is TGTGCCTGGAGTGTAAGCGTGGTTGGGGAGACCCAGTACTTC. Filled out from reference TRBV30 and TRBJ2-5, the complete variable domain reads SQTIHQWPATLVQPVGSPLSLECTVEGTSNPNLYWYRQAAGRGLQLLFYSVGIGQISSEVPQNLSASRPQDRQFILSSKKLLLSDSGFYLCAWSVSVVGETQYFGPGTRLLVL.

This clone has a single count. The rearrangement links TRBV9 to TRBJ2-3, with 11 bases lining up with TRBD2. This CDR3 has 17 amino acids. Trimming cost V 3 bases and J 1 base; bases outside gene matches: 7. Germline V CDR1 and CDR2: SGDLS, YYNGEE. In nucleotides, the CDR3 is TGTGCCAGCAGCGGATCTAGCGGGGGGTTTCGCACAGATACGCAGTATTTT. Protein product: CASSGSSGGFRTDTQYF.

The chain links TRBV3-1 (or the pseudogene TRBV3-2) to TRBJ1-6, with TRBD1 as a possible D gene (5 bases). CDR1 and CDR2 from the germline V gene are LGHDT and YNNKEL (reference sequence). The CDR3 spans 14 residues. Trimming pared 1 base from V and 7 bases from J, leaving 8 bases between. CDR3 in DNA: TGTGCCAGCAGCCAAGCCGCAGGGAATTCACCCCTCCACTTT. Its protein product is CASSQAAGNSPLHF.

The sample holds one count of this clone. The chain carries TRBV2 and TRBJ1-2; TRBD1 might be the D (5 bases). CDR1 is SNHLY, CDR2 FYNNEI, per germline. Trimming left V 3 bases short and J 3 bases short, with 14 bases between. The CDR3 runs 15 residues. CDR3 protein: CASSESATVYYGYTF. DNA of the CDR3: TGTGCCAGCAGTGAGTCCGCGACAGTTTACTATGGCTACACCTTC.